These T cell receptor beta chains were read from a single sample in a study of T cell changes during pregnancy in multiple sclerosis. Assay: immunoSEQ multiplex PCR; the TCRdb copy retains only in-frame clones and omits some. This sample carries some 40,000 clones, almost 95% of them seen once, and the ten largest clones take more than 0.35%. Specimen: CD4+ T cells from peripheral blood mononuclear cells, collected after pregnancy. These receptors were taken from a female donor with multiple sclerosis, enrolled in a pregnancy study. Both conserved end residues are part of each CDR3. The order of the fields is CDR3 protein, CDR3 DNA, D gene, J gene, V gene. D genes are given only for firm matches.

CDR3aa: CASSPPGTSHNEQFF; CDR3nt: TGTGCCAGCAGCCCCCCCGGGACTAGCCACAATGAGCAGTTCTTC; d_gene: TRBD2; j_gene: TRBJ2-1; v_gene: TRBV11-2
CDR3aa: CAWSVTPGGYTF; CDR3nt: TGTGCCTGGAGTGTAACCCCCGGGGGCTACACCTTC; d_gene: .; j_gene: TRBJ1-2; v_gene: TRBV30
CDR3aa: CASSPQGVTEAFF; CDR3nt: TGTGCCAGCAGCCCCCAGGGGGTCACTGAAGCTTTCTTT; d_gene: TRBD1; j_gene: TRBJ1-1; v_gene: TRBV5-4
CDR3aa: CASSQVVPISGSPLHF; CDR3nt: TGTGCCAGCAGCCAAGTAGTCCCGATATCTGGTTCACCCCTCCACTTT; d_gene: .; j_gene: TRBJ1-6; v_gene: TRBV14
CDR3aa: CASSGDRGNSPLHF; CDR3nt: TGCGCCAGCAGTGGGGACAGGGGCAATTCACCCCTCCACTTT; d_gene: TRBD1; j_gene: TRBJ1-6; v_gene: TRBV10-1
CDR3aa: CASSSSDRPSNQPQHF; CDR3nt: TGTGCCAGCAGTTCATCGGACAGGCCTAGCAATCAGCCCCAGCATTTT; d_gene: TRBD1; j_gene: TRBJ1-5; v_gene: TRBV6-6
CDR3aa: CASRLGLSNQPQHF; CDR3nt: TGTGCCAGCAGGCTAGGACTGAGCAATCAGCCCCAGCATTTT; d_gene: .; j_gene: TRBJ1-5; v_gene: TRBV2
CDR3aa: CASSQGARGNNEQFF; CDR3nt: TGTGCCAGCAGCCAAGGGGCCAGGGGAAACAATGAGCAGTTCTTC; d_gene: .; j_gene: TRBJ2-1; v_gene: TRBV4-2
CDR3aa: CAWNDRAEAFF; CDR3nt: TGTGCCTGGAATGACCGGGCTGAAGCTTTCTTT; d_gene: .; j_gene: TRBJ1-1; v_gene: TRBV30
CDR3aa: CAISRDYNEQFF; CDR3nt: TGTGCCATCAGCCGGGACTACAATGAGCAGTTCTTC; d_gene: .; j_gene: TRBJ2-1; v_gene: TRBV10-3
CDR3aa: CSVEVRTGGVVNYTF; CDR3nt: TGCAGCGTTGAAGTTCGGACAGGGGGTGTTGTCAACTACACCTTC; d_gene: TRBD1; j_gene: TRBJ1-2; v_gene: TRBV29-1
CDR3aa: CASSPSRYEQYF; CDR3nt: TGTGCCAGCAGCCCCAGTCGCTACGAGCAGTACTTC; d_gene: .; j_gene: TRBJ2-7; v_gene: TRBV6-5